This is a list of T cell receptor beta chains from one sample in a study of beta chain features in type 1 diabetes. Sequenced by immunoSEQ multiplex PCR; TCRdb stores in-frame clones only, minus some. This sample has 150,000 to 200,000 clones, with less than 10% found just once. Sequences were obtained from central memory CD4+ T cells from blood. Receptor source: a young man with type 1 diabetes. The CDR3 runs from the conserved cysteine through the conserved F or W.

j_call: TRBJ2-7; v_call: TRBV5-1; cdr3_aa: CASSLSGSEQYF
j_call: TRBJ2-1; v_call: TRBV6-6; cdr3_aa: CASSSTADAGNEQFF
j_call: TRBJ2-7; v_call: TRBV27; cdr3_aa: CASSPRFGAEQYF
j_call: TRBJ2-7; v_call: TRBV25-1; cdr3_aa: CASSEQGFEQYF
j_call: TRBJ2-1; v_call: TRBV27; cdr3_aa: CAILTGLNEQFF
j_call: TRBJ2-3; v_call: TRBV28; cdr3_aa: CASSFGGGSTDTQYF
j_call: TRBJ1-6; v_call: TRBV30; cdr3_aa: CAQGSSYNSPLHF
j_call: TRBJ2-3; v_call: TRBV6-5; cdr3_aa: CASSYSGAQDTQYF
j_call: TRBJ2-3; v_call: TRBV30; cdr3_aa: CAWGGYSTDTQYF
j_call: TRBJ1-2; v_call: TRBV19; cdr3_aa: CASSRLTGAINYGYTF
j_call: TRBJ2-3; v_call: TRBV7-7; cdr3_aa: CASSPGTSSSTDTQYF
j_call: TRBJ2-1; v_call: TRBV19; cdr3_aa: CASSISRDYTNEQFF
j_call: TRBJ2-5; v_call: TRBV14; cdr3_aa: CASSQDNVDIQYF
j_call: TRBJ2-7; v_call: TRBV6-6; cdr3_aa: CASSPAYEQYF
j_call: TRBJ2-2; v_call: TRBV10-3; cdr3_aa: CAIKLAANTGELFF
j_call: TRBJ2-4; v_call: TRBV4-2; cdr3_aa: CASSQDSSGSTGNIQYF
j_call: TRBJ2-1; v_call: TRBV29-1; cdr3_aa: CSVRAGGRYNEQFF
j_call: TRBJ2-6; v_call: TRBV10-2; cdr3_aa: CATGESGANVLTF
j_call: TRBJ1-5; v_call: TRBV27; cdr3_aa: CASSLSWQNQQPQHF
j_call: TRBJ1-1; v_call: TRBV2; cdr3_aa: CASLRYTEAFF
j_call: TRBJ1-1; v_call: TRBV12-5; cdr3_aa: CASGFLGQLEAFF
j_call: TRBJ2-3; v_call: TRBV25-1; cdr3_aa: CASISARERGGRPDTQYF
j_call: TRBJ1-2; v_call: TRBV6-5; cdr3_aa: CASSYSMVGGNYGYTF
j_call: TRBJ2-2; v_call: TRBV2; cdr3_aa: CASNLRQGRPGELFF
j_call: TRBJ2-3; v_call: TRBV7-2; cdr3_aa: CASSLGPGTFSPYTQYF
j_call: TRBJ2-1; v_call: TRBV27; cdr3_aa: CASSGYGTSEHNEQFF
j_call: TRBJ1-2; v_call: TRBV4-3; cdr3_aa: CASSIRQHSNYGYTF
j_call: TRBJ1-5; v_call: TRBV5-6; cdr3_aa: CASSVGTGRNQPQHF
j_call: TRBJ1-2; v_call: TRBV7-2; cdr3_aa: CASSLNAVQGHGYTF